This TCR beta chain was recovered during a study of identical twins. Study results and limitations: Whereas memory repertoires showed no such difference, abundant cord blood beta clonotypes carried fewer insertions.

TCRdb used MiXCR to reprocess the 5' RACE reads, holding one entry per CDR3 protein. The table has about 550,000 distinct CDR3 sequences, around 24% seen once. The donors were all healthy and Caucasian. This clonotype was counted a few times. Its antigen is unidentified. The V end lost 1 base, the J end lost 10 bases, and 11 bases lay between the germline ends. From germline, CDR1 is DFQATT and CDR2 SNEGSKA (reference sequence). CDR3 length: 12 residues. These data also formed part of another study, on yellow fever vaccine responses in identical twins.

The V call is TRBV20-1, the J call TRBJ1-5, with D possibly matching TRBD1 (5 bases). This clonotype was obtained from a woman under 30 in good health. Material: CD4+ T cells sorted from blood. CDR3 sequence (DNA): TGCAGTGCTAGAGGGGACGGAGTACCCCAGCATTTT. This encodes CSARGDGVPQHF.